The sequence of this T cell receptor beta chain was determined in a study of post-analysis software for immune sequencing data. Study outcomes and limitations: Co-batched samples clustered tightly together by F measure. Controls' normalized Chao1 diversity significantly exceeded that of multiple sclerosis patients.

cDNA libraries of TCR beta carried unique molecular identifiers. MiXCR was run by TCRdb on the PCR reads, yielding one entry per CDR3 protein. The data hold a few hundred thousand distinct CDR3 sequences, with 30% to 40% observed a single time. Points on this clonotype: Its antigen is not known.

The sample comprised blood. The sequence was obtained from a girl aged 2 to 17 with multiple sclerosis.

CDR3 in amino acids: CASSGLRGGRSGANVLTF. Written as DNA, the CDR3 is TGTGCCAGCAGTGGACTCAGGGGTGGAAGATCTGGGGCCAACGTCCTGACTTTC. The rearrangement links TRBV2 to TRBJ2-6; D is perhaps TRBD1 (6 bases). Trimming took 4 bases from V and 1 from J, leaving 17 bases between them. Germline CDR1 is SNHLY and CDR2 is FYNNEI. CDR3 size: 18 residues. Filled out from reference TRBV2 and TRBJ2-6, the complete variable domain reads EPEVTQTPSHQVTQMGQEVILRCVPISNHLYFYWYRQILGQKVEFLVSFYNNEISEKSEIFDDQFSVERPDGSNFTLKIRSTKLEDSAMYFCASSGLRGGRSGANVLTFGAGSRLTVL.